This entry concerns a single TCR beta chain. What this receptor recognizes is not known. Qualities for individual bases were not recorded, and no much larger clone is one base off. This entry comes from a study of blood T cell repertoires in COVID-19 (dated by TCRdb to 2019 to 2021). General notes on the study: Collaborator samples came from the United States, Italy and Spain and covered acute and convalescent phases of COVID-19. Nearly every sample came with metadata listing a de-identified subject ID, COVID-19 status, age in years and sex. Where HLA class I and class II types were available, the types were taken from metadata supplied by the sample provider, not from assay-based typing. Subjects who had been exposed to COVID-19, were actively infected with it, or had recovered from it provided the deeply sampled blood TCRbeta repertoires that made up the dataset. The material from the prospective study consisted of cDNA or gDNA derived from T cells, B-cell-depleted T cells, or PBMCs. The repertoires were released in a freely available public database intended as a resource for research on the immune response to SARS-CoV-2. Samples came from the ongoing ImmuneRACE study (first 160 participants) plus 1,254 subjects from 6 global collaborators. Findings and caveats that apply to the study as a whole: Clinical and demographic metadata were provided uncurated, with the amount varying by source and participant.

The collaborating institutions used their own protocols to collect whole blood in K2EDTA tubes. Collaborator samples were shipped for TCRbeta analysis as frozen whole blood, isolated PBMCs, or DNA extracted from either sample type. The immunoSEQ Assay, a bias-controlled multiplex PCR, was used to amplify TCRbeta CDR3 regions from genomic DNA. As for the original processing: The number of nucleated cells in each sample was estimated from the amplification of reference gene primers within the assay. Sequence reads were collapsed and filtered to measure the absolute abundance of every unique TCRbeta CDR3 rearrangement. For each sample, productive Simpson clonality was calculated as the square root of Simpson's diversity index across productive rearrangements. TCRdb took over this immuneACCESS table, retaining in-frame rearrangements with V and J assigned. Such tables are incomplete; in checked studies, under half of the missing clones stem from an unresolved V gene, and the remainder is unexplained. The V and J calls and clone size are taken from that table; D and trimming were inferred from the DNA. For this sample there are approximately 94,000 clones; around 85% appear just once. The top ten clones comprise 13% of the sample.

Sequencing was carried out using peripheral blood. The sequence derives from a man aged 50 or older with active or convalescent COVID-19.

The DNA sequence is given as TGCGCCAGCAGCTTGGGGGCCAGGGCAGACTCTGAAGCTTTCTTT. Translated, this is CASSLGARADSEAFF. The rearrangement combines TRBV5-1 with TRBJ1-1; TRBD1 is possibly the D segment (5 matching bases). CDR1 and CDR2 (SGHRS, YFSETQ) derive from the germline V gene. Trimming takes 0 bases from V and 6 bases from J, and the germline ends sit 15 bases apart. The CDR3 runs 15 residues from the cysteine to the phenylalanine. The kept DNA is CDR3 alone, 45 bases in frame from the first base. Full variable domain (CDR3 extended with the reference TRBV5-1 and TRBJ1-1 proteins): KAGVTQTPRYLIKTRGQQVTLSCSPISGHRSVSWYQQTPGQGLQFLFEYFSETQRNKGNFPGRFSGRQFSNSRSEMNVSTLELGDSALYLCASSLGARADSEAFFGQGTRLTVV.